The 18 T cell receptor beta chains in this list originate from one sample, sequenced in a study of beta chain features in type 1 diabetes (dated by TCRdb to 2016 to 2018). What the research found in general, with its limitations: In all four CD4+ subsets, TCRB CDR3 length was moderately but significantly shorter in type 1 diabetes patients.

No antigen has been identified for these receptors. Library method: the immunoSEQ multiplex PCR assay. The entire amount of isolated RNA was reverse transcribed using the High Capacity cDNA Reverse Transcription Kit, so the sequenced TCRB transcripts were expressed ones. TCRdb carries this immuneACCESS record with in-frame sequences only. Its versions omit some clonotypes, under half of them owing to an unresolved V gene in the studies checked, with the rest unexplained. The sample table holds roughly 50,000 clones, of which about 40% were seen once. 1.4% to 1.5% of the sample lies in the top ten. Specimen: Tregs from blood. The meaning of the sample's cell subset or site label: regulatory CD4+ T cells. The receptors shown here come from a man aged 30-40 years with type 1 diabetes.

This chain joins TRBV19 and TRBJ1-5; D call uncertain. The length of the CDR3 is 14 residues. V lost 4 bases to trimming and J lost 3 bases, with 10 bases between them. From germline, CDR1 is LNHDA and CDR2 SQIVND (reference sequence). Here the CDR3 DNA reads TGTGCCAGTAGTAGTCAAATCAACAATCAGCCCCAGCATTTT. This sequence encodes CASSSQINNQPQHF.

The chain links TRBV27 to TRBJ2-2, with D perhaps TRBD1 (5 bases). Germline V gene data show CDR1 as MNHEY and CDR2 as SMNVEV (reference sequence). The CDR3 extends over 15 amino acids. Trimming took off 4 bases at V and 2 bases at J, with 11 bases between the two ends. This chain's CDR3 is CASSSTGLNTGELFF. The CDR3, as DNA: TGTGCCAGCAGTTCAACAGGCCTAAACACCGGGGAGCTGTTTTTT.

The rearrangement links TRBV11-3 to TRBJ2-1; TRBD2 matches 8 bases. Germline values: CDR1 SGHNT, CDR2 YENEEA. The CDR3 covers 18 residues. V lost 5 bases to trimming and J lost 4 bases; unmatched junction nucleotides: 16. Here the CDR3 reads CASSPTPGLGLSYNEQFF. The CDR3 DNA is TGTGCCAGCAGCCCCACCCCGGGACTAGGGCTATCGTACAATGAGCAGTTCTTC.

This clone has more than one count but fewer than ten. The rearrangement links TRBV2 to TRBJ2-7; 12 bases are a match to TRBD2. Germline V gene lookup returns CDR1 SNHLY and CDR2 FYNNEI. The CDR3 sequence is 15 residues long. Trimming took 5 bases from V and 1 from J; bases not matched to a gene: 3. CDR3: CASSQTSGRSYEQYF. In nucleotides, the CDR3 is TGTGCCAGCAGTCAAACTAGCGGGAGGTCCTACGAGCAGTACTTC.

The CDR3 DNA is TGCGCCAGCAGCCAAGAGGCACAGGGTTGGCAGCCCCAGCATTTT. It specifies CASSQEAQGWQPQHF. V usage is TRBV4-3 and J usage is TRBJ1-5; possible D gene TRBD1, 6 bases. The germline CDR1 and CDR2 sequences are LGHNA and YSLEER. The CDR3 extends over 15 amino acids. Trimming pared 0 bases from V and 7 bases from J, leaving 13 bases between.

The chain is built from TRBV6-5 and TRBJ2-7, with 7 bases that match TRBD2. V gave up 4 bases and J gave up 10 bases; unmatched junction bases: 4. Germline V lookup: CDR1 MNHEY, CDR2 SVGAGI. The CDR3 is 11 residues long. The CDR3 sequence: CASSWEGQQYF. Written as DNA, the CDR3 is TGTGCCAGCAGTTGGGAGGGCCAACAGTACTTC.

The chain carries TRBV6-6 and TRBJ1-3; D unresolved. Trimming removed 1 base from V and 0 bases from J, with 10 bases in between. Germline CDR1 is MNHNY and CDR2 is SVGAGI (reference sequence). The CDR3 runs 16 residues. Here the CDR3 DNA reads TGTGCCAGCAGTTACTTAACAGCGGCCTCTGGAAACACCATATATTTT. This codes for CASSYLTAASGNTIYF.

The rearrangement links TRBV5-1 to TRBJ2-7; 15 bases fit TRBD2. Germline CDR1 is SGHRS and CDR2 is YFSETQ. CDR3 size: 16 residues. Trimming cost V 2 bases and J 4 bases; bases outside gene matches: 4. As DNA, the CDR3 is TGCGCCAGCAGCTTTGGACTAGCGGGAGGGCCTTACGAGCAGTACTTC. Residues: CASSFGLAGGPYEQYF.

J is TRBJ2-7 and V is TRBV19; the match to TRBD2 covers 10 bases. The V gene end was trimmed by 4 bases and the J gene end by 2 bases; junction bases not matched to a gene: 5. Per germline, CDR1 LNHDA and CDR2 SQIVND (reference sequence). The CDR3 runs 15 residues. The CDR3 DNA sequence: TGTGCCAGTAGTACATCCGGGACTAGCGCCTACGAGCAGTACTTC. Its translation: CASSTSGTSAYEQYF.

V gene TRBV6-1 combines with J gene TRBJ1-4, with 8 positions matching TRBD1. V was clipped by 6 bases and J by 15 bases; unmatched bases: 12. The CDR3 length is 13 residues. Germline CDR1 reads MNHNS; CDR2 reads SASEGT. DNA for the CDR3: TGTGCCAGCAGCGCCATCGGACAGGGATCATTGTTTTTT. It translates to CASSAIGQGSLFF.

The DNA for the CDR3 is TGCGCCAGCAGCTTGGAGGGCTGGAGCGGAGAGACCCAGTACTTC. Protein sequence: CASSLEGWSGETQYF. The chain is built from TRBV5-1 and TRBJ2-5; possible D gene TRBD2, 5 bases. Germline-derived CDR1 and CDR2 are SGHRS and YFSETQ. Trimming removed 0 bases from V and 4 bases from J, with 13 bases in between. The CDR3 is 15 residues long.

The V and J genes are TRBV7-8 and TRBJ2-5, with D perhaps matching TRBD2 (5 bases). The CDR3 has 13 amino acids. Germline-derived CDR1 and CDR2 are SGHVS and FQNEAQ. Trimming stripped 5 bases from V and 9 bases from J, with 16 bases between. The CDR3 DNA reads TGTGCCAGCAGCCCTAGCAAGTCTGTCGCCCAGTACTTC. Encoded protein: CASSPSKSVAQYF. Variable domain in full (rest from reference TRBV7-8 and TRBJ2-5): GAGVSQSPRYKVAKRGQDVALRCDPISGHVSLFWYQQALGQGPEFLTYFQNEAQLDKSGLPSDRFFAERPEGSVSTLKIQRTQQEDSAVYLCASSPSKSVAQYFGPGTRLLVL.

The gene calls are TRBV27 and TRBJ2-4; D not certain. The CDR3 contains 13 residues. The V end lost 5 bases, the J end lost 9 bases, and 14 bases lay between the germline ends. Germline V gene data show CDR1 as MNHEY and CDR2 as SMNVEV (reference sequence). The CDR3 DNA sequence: TGTGCCAGCAGTCAGGCCTCACCCCCCATTCAGTACTTC. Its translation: CASSQASPPIQYF.

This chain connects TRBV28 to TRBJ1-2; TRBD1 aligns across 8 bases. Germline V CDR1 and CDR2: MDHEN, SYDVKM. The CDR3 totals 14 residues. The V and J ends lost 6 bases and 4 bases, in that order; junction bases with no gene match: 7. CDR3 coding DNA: TGTGCCAGCAGAGAGCCGGGACAGGTCTATGGCTACACCTTC. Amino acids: CASREPGQVYGYTF.

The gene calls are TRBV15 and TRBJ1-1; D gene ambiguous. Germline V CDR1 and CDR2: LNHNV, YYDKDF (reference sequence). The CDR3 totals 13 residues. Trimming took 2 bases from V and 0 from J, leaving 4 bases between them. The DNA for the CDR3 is TGTGCCACCAGCAGATCAGTGAACACTGAAGCTTTCTTT. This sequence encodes CATSRSVNTEAFF.

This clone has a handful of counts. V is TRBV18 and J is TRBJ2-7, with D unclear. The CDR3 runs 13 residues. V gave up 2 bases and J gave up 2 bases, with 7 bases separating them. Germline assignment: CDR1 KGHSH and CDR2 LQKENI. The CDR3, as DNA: TGTGCCAGCTCACCATCAGGAACCTACGAGCAGTACTTC. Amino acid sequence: CASSPSGTYEQYF.

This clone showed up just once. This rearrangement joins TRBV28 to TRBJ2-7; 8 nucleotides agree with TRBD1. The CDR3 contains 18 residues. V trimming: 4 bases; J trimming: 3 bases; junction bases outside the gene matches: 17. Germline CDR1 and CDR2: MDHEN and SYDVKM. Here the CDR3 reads CASSSVTSGTGRFYEQYF. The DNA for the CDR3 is TGTGCCAGCAGTTCGGTGACCTCCGGGACAGGTCGATTCTACGAGCAGTACTTC. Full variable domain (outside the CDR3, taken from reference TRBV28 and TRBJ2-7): DVKVTQSSRYLVKRTGEKVFLECVQDMDHENMFWYRQDPGLGLRLIYFSYDVKMKEKGDIPEGYSVSREKKERFSLILESASTNQTSMYLCASSSVTSGTGRFYEQYFGPGTRLTVT.

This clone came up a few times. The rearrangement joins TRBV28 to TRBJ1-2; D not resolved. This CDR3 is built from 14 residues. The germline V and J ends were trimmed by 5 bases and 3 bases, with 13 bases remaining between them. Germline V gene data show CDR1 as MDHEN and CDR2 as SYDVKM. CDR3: CASSRGSAHYGYTF. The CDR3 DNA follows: TGTGCCAGCAGTCGGGGTAGTGCTCACTATGGCTACACCTTC.